This entry describes one T cell receptor beta chain. Generated by immunoSEQ multiplex PCR, the TCRdb table keeps only in-frame clones and is missing some. This sample has under 25,000 clones, with around 35% found just once. Between the trimmed V and J ends, which lost 1 base and 0 bases, there was a span of 17 bases. The CDR3 contains 19 residues. This specimen comes from a study of graft-versus-host responses after intestinal transplantation. The overall study: Uniformly, recipients were administered anti-thymocyte globulin induction with subsequent tacrolimus and steroids for around 3 years.

The authors sorted proliferating CFSE-low CD3+CD4+ and CD3+CD8+ responders after the reaction. Whole-study findings and limits: Detected in recipient marrow were GvH clones, some of which were first observed in ileum or blood.

This receptor was taken from a human patient who was an organ donor for intestinal transplantation. The sample was alloreactive CD4+ T cells from a mixed lymphocyte reaction culture, taken before transplantation. Subset given: CFSE-low proliferating T cells sorted from roughly six-day pre-transplant mixed lymphocyte reaction (GvH or HvG direction). The chain carries TRBV5-3 and TRBJ2-6; a possible D gene is TRBD1 (6 bases). TRBV5-3 is an ORF, and what it does is uncertain. The CDR3 nucleotides read TGTGCCAGAAGCTTGTTCCCCGGGACACAACCCTCTGGGGCCAACGTCCTGACTTTC. Its translation: CARSLFPGTQPSGANVLTF.